A single T cell receptor beta chain is shown here with its context. It was with 60 Vbeta and 13 Jbeta primers that the PCR ran. Produced via immunoSEQ multiplex PCR; TCRdb's table is partial and in-frame only. The sample lists about 180,000 clones, roughly 80% occurring once. These data belong to a study of cytomegalovirus exposure and HLA in healthy donors. The sequence derives from a girl aged 10-17 years in good health and CMV-seropositive. Sequences were obtained from PBMCs.

CDR3 protein: CASSLDRTYGYTF. In DNA form, the CDR3 reads TGTGCCAGCAGTTTAGACAGAACCTATGGCTACACCTTC. The V call is TRBV27, the J call TRBJ1-2, with D possibly TRBD1 on 5 matching bases. This CDR3 spans 13 amino acids. V was pared by 2 bases and J by 4 bases, with 8 bases between. Germline lookup yields CDR1 MNHEY and CDR2 SMNVEV (reference sequence).